This T cell receptor beta chain was captured in a study of shared clonotypes between healthy human individuals. Study observations and caveats: Sampling covered blood only; tissue repertoires likely differ.

Of note for this clone: Its antigen remains unidentified.

Assay used: immunoSEQ multiplex PCR; TCRdb lists only in-frame clones, some missing. Here the sample spans about 560,000 clones, around 81% being singletons. The CDR3 loop spans 14 amino acids. The germline V gene has CDR1 GTSNPN and CDR2 SVGIG (reference sequence). The ends were cut back, 7 bases at V and 3 bases at J, with 15 bases in the middle. Sequencing was carried out using PBMCs. This chain uses TRBV30 with TRBJ1-4, with TRBD1 as a possible D gene (5 bases). The TCR was taken from a woman aged 40 to 50 in good health. Some clones in this sample may be carry-over from other donors' samples. CDR3 DNA: TGTGCCTTCAGGGCTCTGCTGGCTAATGAAAAACTGTTTTTT. This gives the protein CAFRALLANEKLFF.